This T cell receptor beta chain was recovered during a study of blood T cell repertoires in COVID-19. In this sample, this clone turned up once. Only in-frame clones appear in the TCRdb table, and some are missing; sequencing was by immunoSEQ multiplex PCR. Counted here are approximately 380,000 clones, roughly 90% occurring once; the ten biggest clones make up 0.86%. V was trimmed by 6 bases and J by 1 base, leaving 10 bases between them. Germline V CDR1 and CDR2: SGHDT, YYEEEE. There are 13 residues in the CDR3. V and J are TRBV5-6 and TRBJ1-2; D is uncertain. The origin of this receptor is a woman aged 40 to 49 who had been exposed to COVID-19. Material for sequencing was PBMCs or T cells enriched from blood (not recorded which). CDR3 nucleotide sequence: TGTGCCAGCAAGAGGAGAATTAACTATGGCTACACCTTC. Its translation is CASKRRINYGYTF.